The next 29 T cell receptor beta chains were all read from a single sample in a study of blood T cell repertoires in COVID-19. Profiled with immunoSEQ multiplex PCR; TCRdb holds only in-frame clones, not every one. The repertoire has fewer than 350,000 clones, 85% of them found once; the top ten carry 1.5% to 2%. The material sequenced was PBMCs or T cells enriched from blood (not recorded which). All receptors derive from a woman between 25 and 40 years old who had been exposed to COVID-19.

The chain joins TRBV11-2 to TRBJ2-5; 7 nucleotides match TRBD1. V lost 6 bases and J lost 4; bases outside the gene matches: 5. CDR1 and CDR2 from the germline V gene are SGHAT and FQNNGV. CDR3 size: 13 residues. This chain's CDR3 is CASRHRDRETQYF. The CDR3 nucleotides read TGTGCCAGCAGACACCGGGACAGAGAGACCCAGTACTTC.

This chain links TRBV30 with TRBJ1-6; D call uncertain. The germline V and J ends were trimmed by 7 bases and 9 bases, with 25 bases remaining between them. The CDR3 totals 16 residues. From germline, CDR1 is GTSNPN and CDR2 SVGIG (reference sequence). The CDR3 region is CAFQNPGSSPSSPLHF. Written as DNA, the CDR3 is TGTGCCTTCCAAAATCCGGGATCTTCCCCCAGTTCACCCCTCCACTTT.

The chain employs TRBV11-2 and TRBJ2-5; 7 bases agree with TRBD1. The CDR3 sequence is 12 residues long. With V trimmed by 4 bases and J by 4 bases, 0 bases remained unmatched. Germline values: CDR1 SGHAT, CDR2 FQNNGV. CDR3 in DNA: TGTGCCAGCAGCTACAGGGGAGAGACCCAGTACTTC. Encoded protein: CASSYRGETQYF.

This rearrangement joins TRBV15 to TRBJ1-2, with 9 bases aligning to TRBD1. Germline trimming cut 5 bases from V and 6 bases from J; bases unmatched to any gene: 13. The CDR3 totals 16 residues. Germline-derived CDR1 and CDR2 are LNHNV and YYDKDF (reference sequence). CDR3 sequence reads: CATSATGTGILNGYTF. In DNA form, the CDR3 reads TGTGCCACCAGCGCCACCGGGACAGGGATTTTGAATGGCTACACCTTC.

The V and J genes are TRBV9 and TRBJ2-7; 8 nucleotides line up with TRBD1. CDR1 is SGDLS, CDR2 YYNGEE, per germline. With V trimmed by 4 bases and J by 6 bases, 9 bases remained unmatched. There are 14 residues in the CDR3. CDR3 nucleotide sequence: TGTGCCAGCAGCCGTGGACAGGGAAGGGGCGAGCAGTACTTC. Protein sequence: CASSRGQGRGEQYF.

This rearrangement joins TRBV7-2 to TRBJ1-5; possibly TRBD1 for D (5 bases). CDR1 and CDR2 (germline): SGHTA, FQGNSA. V was pared by 5 bases and J by 7 bases, with 18 bases between. CDR3 length: 15 amino acids. The CDR3 coding sequence is TGTGCCAGCAGCGTAGGGGTTCAGGGAGGGCAGCCCCAGCATTTT. It encodes CASSVGVQGGQPQHF.

The chain joins TRBV19 to TRBJ2-2; perhaps TRBD1 as D (6 bases). The V and J ends lost 3 bases and 5 bases respectively, with 13 bases between them. This CDR3 spans 15 amino acids. CDR1 is LNHDA and CDR2 is SQIVND in the germline V gene (reference sequence). CDR3: CASSIGQGRTGELFF. The CDR3 DNA is TGTGCCAGTAGTATTGGCCAGGGGCGGACCGGGGAGCTGTTTTTT.

The gene calls are TRBV2 and TRBJ1-2, with D uncertain. The CDR3 sequence is 13 residues long. V dropped 6 bases and J dropped 3 bases, with 11 bases sitting between them. Germline V CDR1 and CDR2: SNHLY, FYNNEI. CDR3 coding DNA: TGTGCCAGCAGCTTGACGAGGGACTATGGCTACACCTTC. Translating it yields CASSLTRDYGYTF.

The chain combines TRBV15 with TRBJ2-1, with 7 bases fitting TRBD2. Looked up from germline, CDR1 is LNHNV and CDR2 is YYDKDF (reference sequence). The CDR3 runs 18 residues. V was pared by 5 bases and J by 0 bases, with 13 bases of the junction left unmatched. CDR3 nucleotides: TGTGCCACCAGCCGCGATCAACTAGCGATTAGCTCCTACAATGAGCAGTTCTTC. Translating it yields CATSRDQLAISSYNEQFF.

The rearrangement joins TRBV2 to TRBJ1-5; D gene unclear. Per the germline V gene, CDR1 is SNHLY and CDR2 is FYNNEI. V lost 1 base and J lost 4, with 20 bases in between. This CDR3 spans 18 amino acids. For the CDR3, the DNA is TGTGCCAGCAGTGAAGGGGCCATGGGAGGTCTGGGGAATCAGCCCCAGCATTTT. Its protein product is CASSEGAMGGLGNQPQHF.

This chain joins TRBV3-1 (or the pseudogene TRBV3-2) and TRBJ2-6, with D maybe TRBD2 (7 bases). This CDR3 comprises 15 residues. The V gene lost 4 bases and the J gene lost 4 bases, with 11 bases spanning the gap. Germline V gives CDR1 LGHDT, CDR2 YNNKEL (reference sequence). In DNA form, the CDR3 reads TGTGCCAGCAGCCGGGGGGGCGCAGGGGCCAACGTCCTGACTTTC. It encodes CASSRGGAGANVLTF.

This clone has just a few counts. The chain employs TRBV29-1 and TRBJ2-7, with D tentatively TRBD1 (5 bases). Germline-derived CDR1 and CDR2 are SQVTM and ANQGSEA. The CDR3 totals 14 residues. The V and J ends lost 5 bases and 0 bases respectively, with 14 bases between them. The CDR3 bases are TGCAGCGTTCCCAGGGAAATGGGCTCCTACGAGCAGTACTTC. Its translation: CSVPREMGSYEQYF.

This clone has just one count. This chain joins TRBV4-3 and TRBJ2-5, with a possible D match to TRBD1 (5 bases). Trimming pared 0 bases from V and 5 bases from J, leaving 13 bases between. Germline CDR1 LGHNA, CDR2 YSLEER. The CDR3 runs to 15 residues. The DNA for the CDR3 is TGCGCCAGCAGCCAAGAAGATGGGGCAGGGGAGACCCAGTACTTC. Its translation is CASSQEDGAGETQYF.

The gene calls are TRBV23-1 and TRBJ1-2; a weak D match, TRBD1 (6 bases). TRBV23-1 is placed among ORFs of uncertain function. There are 17 residues in the CDR3. V gave up 0 bases and J gave up 0 bases, with 14 bases separating them. The CDR3 region has the DNA TGCGCCAGCAGTCAATCGCTGGGGGCCCAAGCTAACTATGGCTACACCTTC. Translating gives CASSQSLGAQANYGYTF.

V usage is TRBV24-1 and J usage is TRBJ1-5; TRBD1 aligns across 7 bases. The CDR3 contains 13 residues. V was clipped by 5 bases and J by 7 bases; unmatched bases: 4. Per germline, CDR1 KGHDR and CDR2 SFDVKD. Here the CDR3 reads CATSGQGWQPQHF. The CDR3, as DNA: TGTGCCACCAGTGGACAGGGATGGCAGCCCCAGCATTTT.

The chain has TRBV30 and TRBJ1-5; a possible D gene is TRBD1 (5 bases). The V gene's germline CDR1 is GTSNPN and CDR2 SVGIG (reference sequence). V was cut by 2 bases and J by 7 bases, with 12 bases left in between. This CDR3 comprises 13 residues. In DNA form, the CDR3 reads TGTGCCTGGAGTCCCCAGGGTTCGCAGCCCCAGCATTTT. This codes for CAWSPQGSQPQHF.

The chain carries TRBV27 and TRBJ1-4; D is ambiguous. This CDR3 has 16 amino acids. Trimming took 3 bases from V and 7 from J, leaving 18 bases between them. CDR1 is MNHEY and CDR2 is SMNVEV in the germline V gene (reference sequence). CDR3 bases: TGTGCCAGCAGTTTGCCCCGCACTCTCCCCTTTGAAAAACTGTTTTTT. Its translation is CASSLPRTLPFEKLFF.

The CDR3: CATSDGHPENTIYF. In DNA, the CDR3 is TGTGCCACCAGTGACGGACACCCCGAAAACACCATATATTTT. The V gene is TRBV24-1, the J gene TRBJ1-3, with D possibly TRBD1 on 5 matching bases. CDR1 KGHDR and CDR2 SFDVKD come from the germline V gene. This CDR3 spans 14 amino acids. Trimming removed 4 bases at V and 6 bases at J, with 12 bases between.

The chain combines TRBV7-9 with TRBJ1-2, with D perhaps TRBD1 (6 bases). This CDR3 contains 15 residues. Germline loops: CDR1 SEHNR, CDR2 FQNEAQ (reference sequence). The ends were cut back, 6 bases at V and 5 bases at J, with 19 bases in the middle. The chain's CDR3 is CASSRGSAQGYGYTF. The CDR3 bases are TGTGCCAGCAGTCGTGGGTCAGCCCAGGGGTATGGCTACACCTTC.

This chain links TRBV28 with TRBJ1-1; no clear D gene. The V end was cut by 5 bases, the J end by 4 bases, with 11 bases between. CDR3 length: 13 amino acids. Looked up from germline, CDR1 is MDHEN and CDR2 is SYDVKM. The CDR3 protein is CASSPPVGTEAFF. The DNA for the CDR3 is TGTGCCAGCAGTCCCCCAGTTGGCACTGAAGCTTTCTTT.

The V gene is TRBV11-1, the J gene TRBJ2-5; TRBD1 agrees at 8 bases. CDR3 size: 15 residues. The junction had 7 bases not matched to a gene; V was cut back by 2 bases and J by 5 bases. Per the germline V gene, CDR1 is SGHAT and CDR2 is FQDESV (reference sequence). The CDR3 DNA reads as TGTGCCAGCAGCTTATCAGGGGGCGCGGGGGAGACCCAGTACTTC. Translated, it gives CASSLSGGAGETQYF.

This sequence joins TRBV7-2 and TRBJ1-5; D ambiguous. CDR1 and CDR2 (germline): SGHTA, FQGNSA. The V and J ends lost 1 base and 7 bases respectively, with 8 bases between them. This CDR3 has 13 residues. The CDR3 sequence is CASSLEPGQPQHF. CDR3 bases: TGTGCCAGCAGCTTAGAGCCGGGACAGCCCCAGCATTTT.

The rearrangement joins TRBV30 to TRBJ1-1, with 8 bases fitting TRBD1. V lost 2 bases to trimming and J lost 12 bases; unmatched junction nucleotides: 8. The CDR3 totals 12 residues. Germline V gives CDR1 GTSNPN, CDR2 SVGIG (reference sequence). The CDR3 coding sequence is TGTGCCTGGAGTATGCCCGGACAGGGCTCTTTCTTT. This gives the protein CAWSMPGQGSFF.

The V gene is TRBV18, the J gene TRBJ2-5, with D perhaps matching TRBD2 (5 bases). V lost 0 bases and J lost 5, with 16 bases in between. Per the germline V gene, CDR1 is KGHSH and CDR2 is LQKENI. The CDR3 consists of 16 residues. CDR3 region: CASSPPSAGGGETQYF. The CDR3 DNA reads TGTGCCAGCTCACCACCGTCGGCAGGAGGTGGGGAGACCCAGTACTTC.

The J gene is TRBJ1-1, the V gene TRBV30, with no clear D. The V end lost 4 bases, the J end lost 2 bases, and 8 bases lay between the germline ends. The germline V gene encodes CDR1 GTSNPN and CDR2 SVGIG (reference sequence). CDR3 length: 12 amino acids. DNA of the CDR3: TGTGCCTGGAAGCGGGATAACACTGAAGCTTTCTTT. Residues: CAWKRDNTEAFF. The full variable domain, in which reference TRBV30 and TRBJ1-1 provide the parts outside the CDR3, is SQTIHQWPATLVQPVGSPLSLECTVEGTSNPNLYWYRQAAGRGLQLLFYSVGIGQISSEVPQNLSASRPQDRQFILSSKKLLLSDSGFYLCAWKRDNTEAFFGQGTRLTVV.

The genes are TRBV5-4 and TRBJ1-2, with a tentative D call TRBD1 (5 bases). CDR1 is SGHNT and CDR2 is YYREEE in the germline V gene (reference sequence). The CDR3 has 19 amino acids. V dropped 3 bases and J dropped 4 bases, with 28 bases sitting between them. CDR3 protein: CASSYGTGRAGADRYGYTF. CDR3 bases: TGTGCCAGCAGCTACGGTACAGGCAGGGCCGGCGCTGACCGCTATGGCTACACCTTC.

The CDR3, as DNA: TGTGCCAGCAGTTTGAGCTCCTACGAGCAGTACTTC. As protein: CASSLSSYEQYF. The chain couples TRBV27 to TRBJ2-7, with D uncertain. Looked up from germline, CDR1 is MNHEY and CDR2 is SMNVEV (reference sequence). Between the trimmed V and J ends, which lost 3 bases and 0 bases, there was a span of 3 bases. The CDR3 is 12 amino acids.

The chain is built from TRBV7-9 and TRBJ1-6; a weak D match, TRBD1 (6 bases). Germline V lookup: CDR1 SEHNR, CDR2 FQNEAQ (reference sequence). This CDR3 has 15 amino acids. V gave up 1 base and J gave up 10 bases, with 14 bases separating them. The CDR3 region has the DNA TGTGCCAGCAGCTTAGATGTGGGGGCAGAGTCACCCCTCCACTTT. Amino acids: CASSLDVGAESPLHF.

The J gene is TRBJ1-2, the V gene TRBV12-3 or TRBV12-4; D ambiguous. The V end lost 5 bases, the J end lost 8 bases, and 9 bases lay between the germline ends. This CDR3 comprises 11 residues. Here the CDR3 reads CASSEGVGYTF. Here the CDR3 DNA reads TGTGCCAGCAGTGAGGGCGTCGGCTACACCTTC.